Sequencing of this T cell receptor (beta chain) was carried out in a study of T cells in Graves' hyperthyroidism and ophthalmopathy. With V trimmed by 2 bases and J by 3 bases, 15 bases remained unmatched. In germline, CDR1 is SGHAT, CDR2 FQDESV (reference sequence). The CDR3 runs to 19 residues. This clonotype was picked up a small number of times. Using RNA transcripts as the source, TCR beta CDR3 regions were amplified. The HTBI primer set drove a first-round RT-PCR of the TCR CDR3. TCRdb used MiXCR to reprocess the multiplex PCR reads, holding one entry per CDR3 protein. The sample carries hundreds of thousands of distinct CDR3 sequences, over 12% recorded once.

The chain has TRBV11-1 and TRBJ2-5; 10 nucleotides align to TRBD2. The TCR originated in a woman aged 40 to 50 with Graves' ophthalmopathy. Sequenced material: blood. The DNA for the CDR3 is TGTGCCAGCAGCTTATTAGTAACAACCTTCGGACTAGCGGAAGAGACCCAGTACTTC. This gives the protein CASSLLVTTFGLAEETQYF.